Listed below are T cell receptor beta chains from one sample, sequenced in a study of cytomegalovirus exposure and HLA in healthy donors. This table comes from immunoSEQ multiplex PCR, and its TCRdb copy is limited to in-frame clones, with some not included. The data hold 100,000 to 150,000 clones, with roughly 17% observed a single time. Material: PBMCs. The receptors were gathered from a female donor in good health and CMV-seropositive. The CDR3 runs from the conserved cysteine through the conserved F or W. The D gene is left open where the match is weak. Clone size is stated in some rows and not others, as once, few, many or a class when expanded.

clone size	D gene	V gene	J gene	CDR3 protein	CDR3 DNA
-	TRBD1	TRBV5-1	TRBJ1-1	CASSPPLTGLNTEAFF	TGCGCCAGCAGCCCCCCCCTGACAGGGTTGAACACTGAAGCTTTCTTT
few	TRBD1	TRBV14	TRBJ1-4	CASSTGTAATNEKLFF	TGTGCCAGCAGCACCGGGACAGCCGCAACTAATGAAAAACTGTTTTTT
few	TRBD1	TRBV6-1	TRBJ2-5	CASSEALQGRGKTQYF	TGTGCCAGCAGTGAAGCGCTTCAGGGCAGGGGGAAGACCCAGTACTTC
-	-	TRBV6-1	TRBJ2-7	CASSGFSRANYEQYF	TGTGCCAGCAGTGGATTCTCGCGGGCGAACTACGAGCAGTACTTC
few	TRBD1	TRBV7-8	TRBJ2-7	CASSLFQGARLESYEQYF	TGTGCCAGCAGCTTATTCCAGGGGGCTAGGCTCGAGTCCTACGAGCAGTACTTC
-	-	TRBV28	TRBJ2-6	CASSLGRVGANVLTF	TGTGCCAGCAGTTTAGGCAGGGTCGGGGCCAACGTCCTGACTTTC
few	-	TRBV27	TRBJ1-5	CASSFELEPGPNLPNQPQHF	TGTGCCAGCAGTTTTGAGCTGGAGCCAGGGCCGAATTTGCCAAATCAGCCCCAGCATTTT
few	-	TRBV23-1	TRBJ1-2	CASRLPGLRMDGYTF	TGCGCCAGCAGACTTCCGGGACTAAGAATGGATGGCTACACCTTC
-	TRBD1	TRBV30	TRBJ2-3	CAWSTGTGSTDTQYF	TGTGCCTGGAGTACGGGGACAGGGAGCACAGATACGCAGTATTTT
-	TRBD1	TRBV5-1	TRBJ2-7	CASSWGGTGAYEQYF	TGCGCCAGCAGCTGGGGGGGGACAGGGGCCTACGAGCAGTACTTC
-	TRBD2	TRBV4-3	TRBJ2-1	CASSPTRLAGVLEQFF	TGCGCCAGCAGCCCAACACGGCTAGCGGGAGTCCTTGAGCAGTTCTTC
few	TRBD2	TRBV5-6	TRBJ2-7	CASSQLAGGTYEQYF	TGTGCCAGCAGCCAACTAGCGGGGGGCACCTACGAGCAGTACTTC
-	-	TRBV2	TRBJ1-2	CASRLRGAHYGYTF	TGTGCCAGCAGGCTCAGGGGTGCGCACTATGGCTACACCTTC